What follows describes a single T cell receptor (beta chain). Its antigen is currently unknown. CDR1 SGHVS and CDR2 FQNEAQ come from the germline V gene. The CDR3 contains 15 residues. Trimming took 3 bases from V and 4 from J, leaving 16 bases between them. The data stem from a study of cytomegalovirus exposure and HLA in healthy donors. General study findings and limits: In the 130 or so validation repertoires, around 95% of cluster scores exceeded 0, per a later analysis.

TCRdb's copy holds only in-frame clones and misses some; the assay was immunoSEQ multiplex PCR. The profile covers around 200,000 clones, with around 88% appearing a single time and about 2.9% taken by the ten largest. The chain couples TRBV7-8 to TRBJ2-7; TRBD1 is a possible D gene (5 bases). The TCR was taken from a woman aged 18-29 years in good health and CMV-seronegative. The specimen was PBMCs. Written as DNA, the CDR3 is TGTGCCAGCAGCTTTTATCCACGCCAGGGTTACGAGCAGTACTTC. It is translated as CASSFYPRQGYEQYF.